A single sample is the source of the 5 T cell receptor beta chains below, sequenced in a study of CD8 T cells in ankylosing spondylitis. Broader study findings: In ankylosing spondylitis blood, a motif of 7 to 9 highly homologous TCR beta variants appeared characteristic.

TCRdb processed the 5' RACE reads anew with MiXCR; each CDR3 protein has one entry. The repertoire consists of 220,000 or so distinct CDR3 sequences, with around 18% occurring once and the leading ten covering roughly 43%. What these receptors recognize is not known. Material: blood, either unsorted or a sorted T cell fraction (not recorded which). The receptor source for this set is a male donor with ankylosing spondylitis.

There are a few counts of this clonotype. V and J are TRBV20-1 and TRBJ2-1; D might be TRBD2 (7 bases). Germline V CDR1 and CDR2: DFQATT, SNEGSKA (reference sequence). The V and J ends lost 1 base and 2 bases respectively, with 15 bases between them. The CDR3 extends over 16 amino acids. For the CDR3, the DNA is TGCAGTGCTAGAGTGGAGGGGGGGCCGGCCTACAATGAGCAGTTCTTC. The encoded protein is CSARVEGGPAYNEQFF.

This chain links TRBV7-9 with TRBJ2-5; either TRBD1 or TRBD2 may supply D (6 bases each). The germline gives CDR1 SEHNR, CDR2 FQNEAQ (reference sequence). CDR3 size: 15 residues. Trimming took 5 bases from V and 2 from J, leaving 15 bases between them. In DNA, the CDR3 is TGTGCCAGCAGCCCGGAGGGGGTCGGGCAAGAGACCCAGTACTTC. This sequence encodes CASSPEGVGQETQYF.

The chain joins TRBV9 to TRBJ2-3; D remains ambiguous. CDR3 length: 12 amino acids. V lost 4 bases to trimming and J lost 0 bases, with 3 bases between them. Germline loops: CDR1 SGDLS, CDR2 YYNGEE. CDR3 sequence reads: CASSHSTDTQYF. For the CDR3, the DNA is TGTGCCAGCAGCCATAGCACAGATACGCAGTATTTT.

V is TRBV29-1 and J is TRBJ2-1; the match to TRBD2 covers 7 bases. V was clipped by 4 bases and J by 1 base; unmatched bases: 4. Per the germline V gene, CDR1 is SQVTM and CDR2 is ANQGSEA. The CDR3 is made up of 14 amino acids. The CDR3 coding sequence is TGCAGCGTTGTGGCGGGAGCGTCCTACAATGAGCAGTTCTTC. Protein: CSVVAGASYNEQFF.

The rearrangement uses TRBV7-9 and TRBJ2-2; 8 bases map to TRBD2. V lost 4 bases, J lost 0 bases, and 4 bases stayed unmatched. The CDR3 length is 16 residues. Germline CDR1 reads SEHNR; CDR2 reads FQNEAQ (reference sequence). The CDR3 DNA reads as TGTGCCAGCAGCTATCTAGCGGGTTCGAACACCGGGGAGCTGTTTTTT. Translated: CASSYLAGSNTGELFF.